This T cell receptor (beta chain) appears in the sequencing data of a study of cytomegalovirus exposure and HLA in healthy donors. CDR1 and CDR2 (germline): MNHNS, SASEGT. After removal of 4 bases from V and 0 bases from J, the junction contained 4 bases not matched to a gene. CDR3 length: 15 amino acids. Study-wide results and limits: Cytomegalovirus association was listed for 170 or so TCR beta chains. A later analysis found common viral pathogens apparently linked to several of the most significant clusters.

This clone showed up just once. Its antigen remains unknown. Primers: 60 Vbeta forward and 13 Jbeta reverse. Repertoires were generated with immunoSEQ multiplex PCR, while TCRdb's copy carries only in-frame clones and drops some. This table has about 160,000 clones, around nine tenths appearing once. The origin of this receptor is a woman in her 30s in good health and CMV-seronegative. The chain recombines TRBV6-1 with TRBJ2-5; 8 bases fit TRBD1. Sequenced: PBMCs. The CDR3 DNA is TGTGCCAGCAGTGGTGGACAGGGCTACCAAGAGACCCAGTACTTC. This gives the protein CASSGGQGYQETQYF.